This entry lists 4 T cell receptor beta chains sequenced from one sample in a study of cytomegalovirus exposure and HLA in healthy donors (dated by TCRdb to about 2017). Library creation used the immunoSEQ multiplex PCR assay. For the multiplex PCR, a mixture combining 60 forward primers for TCR Vbeta segments and 13 reverse primers for TCR Jbeta segments was used. The source is immuneACCESS, and TCRdb retained only in-frame sequences with V and J called. Part of the clones is not carried over; for the studies checked, unresolved V genes explain less than half of this, and the remainder is unexplained. For this sample there are some 57,000 clones; roughly 60% appear just once. The top ten hold about 10% of the sample. The sequencing sample was made of PBMCs. The origin of the receptors is a human donor in good health.

This clone was seen more than once but under ten times. The rearrangement uses TRBV30 and TRBJ2-3, with D tentatively TRBD2 (6 bases). The CDR3 consists of 13 residues. Trimming cost V 0 bases and J 4 bases, with 8 bases left between them. Germline CDR1 reads GTSNPN; CDR2 reads SVGIG (reference sequence). The CDR3 here is CAWSVGEADTQYF. Here the CDR3 DNA reads TGTGCCTGGAGTGTCGGGGAGGCAGATACGCAGTATTTT.

The chain recombines TRBV27 with TRBJ2-5, with 12 bases matching TRBD2. The ends lost 6 bases at V and 4 bases at J; junction bases unmatched: 12. The CDR3 runs to 17 residues. Germline CDR1 reads MNHEY; CDR2 reads SMNVEV (reference sequence). The CDR3 DNA follows: TGTGCCAGCAGCCAACTAGCGGGGGGTGGTTTTGGAGAGACCCAGTACTTC. It yields the protein CASSQLAGGGFGETQYF.

The genes are TRBV7-3 and TRBJ2-1; 8 nucleotides agree with TRBD2. The CDR3 covers 15 residues. The V and J ends lost 2 bases and 6 bases, in that order; junction bases with no gene match: 6. Germline assignment: CDR1 SGHTA and CDR2 FQGTGA. The CDR3 coding sequence is TGTGCCAGCAGCTTAGGCGGGGGGAAAATCAATGAGCAGTTCTTC. Its protein product is CASSLGGGKINEQFF.

The chain is built from TRBV6-5 and TRBJ1-5, with 8 positions matching TRBD1. This CDR3 comprises 15 residues. The V gene's germline CDR1 is MNHEY and CDR2 SVGAGI. Trimming at V came to 0 bases and at J to 7 bases, leaving 5 bases not matched to a gene. The CDR3: CASSYSWTGIQPQHF. The CDR3 nucleotides are TGTGCCAGCAGTTACTCCTGGACAGGGATCCAGCCCCAGCATTTT.